The present entry profiles one T cell receptor beta chain with its context. Each subset's genomic DNA was split evenly across several immunoSEQ plates. Sequencing was performed with immunoSEQ multiplex PCR; in TCRdb, only in-frame clones are kept and a portion is missing. The data hold about 960,000 clones, with more than 75% observed a single time. This entry is derived from a study of shared clonotypes between healthy human individuals. CDR3 size: 14 residues. Germline V gives CDR1 GTSNPN, CDR2 SVGIG (reference sequence). J was trimmed by 3 bases and V by 5 bases; bases with no gene match: 8. This sequence was found in a young man in good health. This chain links TRBV30 with TRBJ2-3; TRBD2 matches 7 bases. What was sequenced was memory CD4+ T cells sorted from blood. Subset indicated: CD45RA-negative fraction. CDR3 bases: TGTGCCTGGGGGAGGGGAGCTGGGACAGATACGCAGTATTTT. Translation: CAWGRGAGTDTQYF.